The 5 T cell receptor beta chains below were found in one sample sequenced in a study of blood T cell repertoires in COVID-19 (dated by TCRdb to about 2020). Libraries were built with the immunoSEQ multiplex PCR assay. Sourced from immuneACCESS, this table was stored by TCRdb with only in-frame sequences that have V and J called. A share of the clones is absent; for the studies checked, an unresolved V gene accounts for under half, and the remainder has no known explanation. This sample lists 90,000 to 130,000 clones; roughly 79% were detected once. The ten largest clones represent 16% of the sample. Source material: peripheral blood. Receptor source: a woman aged 80 or over with active or convalescent COVID-19.

This chain joins TRBV18 and TRBJ1-1; 9 positions agree with TRBD1. Germline CDR1 reads KGHSH; CDR2 reads LQKENI. CDR3 length: 15 amino acids. V trimming: 6 bases; J trimming: 5 bases; junction bases outside the gene matches: 10. The CDR3 spells CASSRTGDPKTEAFF. CDR3 bases: TGTGCCAGCTCGCGGACAGGGGACCCGAAAACTGAAGCTTTCTTT.

The chain carries TRBV29-1 and TRBJ2-1; no clear D. Germline CDR1 and CDR2: SQVTM and ANQGSEA. CDR3 length: 13 residues. V dropped 7 bases and J dropped 8 bases, with 18 bases sitting between them. CDR3 coding DNA: TGCAGCGCCCCGGCCACCGGAGCTCATGAGCAGTTCTTC. Its protein is CSAPATGAHEQFF.

The J gene is TRBJ2-2, the V gene TRBV5-1, with 10 bases that match TRBD2. CDR1 is SGHRS and CDR2 is YFSETQ in the germline V gene. V lost 4 bases, J lost 5 bases, and 14 bases stayed unmatched. This CDR3 is built from 18 residues. CDR3 nucleotide sequence: TGCGCCAGCAGCCCCGCCCCCTCTAGCGGGAGTAATACCGGGGAGCTGTTTTTT. Translation gives CASSPAPSSGSNTGELFF.

The chain has TRBV28 and TRBJ1-1, with D unresolved. CDR1 and CDR2 from the germline V gene are MDHEN and SYDVKM. Trimming removed 7 bases from V and 7 bases from J, with 13 bases in between. This CDR3 region has 12 residues. CDR3 residues: CASNTYRVEAFF. In DNA form, the CDR3 reads TGTGCCAGCAACACATACAGAGTTGAAGCTTTCTTT.

The chain couples TRBV20-1 to TRBJ1-1; D gene uncertain. Trimming took off 3 bases at V and 2 bases at J, with 4 bases between the two ends. Looked up from germline, CDR1 is DFQATT and CDR2 is SNEGSKA (reference sequence). The CDR3 consists of 11 residues. CDR3 bases: TGCAGTGCTAGGGGCAACACTGAAGCTTTCTTT. It translates to CSARGNTEAFF.